These T cell receptor beta chains were read from a single sample in a study of blood T cell repertoires in COVID-19. Data came from immunoSEQ multiplex PCR; TCRdb stores just in-frame clones and leaves some out. The sample comprises 150,000 to 200,000 clones, around 78% of which are singletons, and about 3% rests with the top ten. Sequenced input: peripheral blood. The receptors originated from a woman older than 75 with active or convalescent COVID-19. The CDR3 runs from the conserved cysteine through the conserved F or W. D genes are given only for firm matches. Where a row states a size, it is once, few, many or the class of an expanded clone; other rows omit it.

D	size	J	V	CDR3	DNA
.	few	TRBJ1-3	TRBV4-1	CASSQLFGGTEGNTIYF	TGCGCCAGCAGCCAACTGTTCGGGGGAACTGAAGGAAACACCATATATTTT
TRBD2	.	TRBJ2-5	TRBV3-1/TRBV3-2	CASSQSSGPAETQYF	TGTGCCAGCAGCCAATCTAGCGGGCCCGCAGAGACCCAGTACTTC
TRBD2	.	TRBJ2-1	TRBV4-1	CASSQEASGLLSEQFF	TGCGCCAGCAGCCAAGAAGCTAGCGGACTTTTATCTGAGCAGTTCTTC
TRBD1	once	TRBJ2-7	TRBV30	CACHRDSTYEQYF	TGTGCCTGTCACCGGGACAGTACCTACGAGCAGTACTTC
.	few	TRBJ1-5	TRBV28	CATILGRSNQPQHF	TGTGCCACCATTCTGGGGCGTAGCAATCAGCCCCAGCATTTT
.	.	TRBJ2-2	TRBV19	CASSIQGQAGELFF	TGTGCCAGTAGTATACAGGGGCAGGCCGGGGAGCTGTTTTTT
.	.	TRBJ2-3	TRBV18	CASSPQDTQYF	TGTGCCAGCTCACCCCAAGATACGCAGTATTTT
TRBD1	.	TRBJ2-2	TRBV10-3	CAIGQGENTGELFF	TGTGCCATCGGACAGGGGGAGAACACCGGGGAGCTGTTTTTT
.	.	TRBJ1-3	TRBV28	CASSLTEGPQLTGNTIYF	TGTGCCAGCAGTCTGACAGAAGGCCCTCAACTCACTGGAAACACCATATATTTT
.	once	TRBJ1-6	TRBV27	CASSPFYNSPLHF	TGTGCCAGCAGTCCTTTCTATAATTCACCCCTCCACTTT
TRBD1	.	TRBJ2-1	TRBV19	CATTRGTGSVNYHNEQFF	TGTGCCACGACACGAGGGACAGGGTCCGTAAATTACCACAATGAGCAGTTCTTC
TRBD1	.	TRBJ1-5	TRBV5-1	CASSPQQGDQPQHF	TGCGCCAGCAGCCCACAACAGGGGGATCAGCCCCAGCATTTT
.	.	TRBJ2-5	TRBV19	CATLSRVGGMGETQYF	TGTGCCACCCTATCAAGGGTGGGGGGAATGGGAGAGACCCAGTACTTC
TRBD1	.	TRBJ1-2	TRBV19	CASMRTGINYGYTF	TGTGCCAGTATGCGGACAGGGATTAACTATGGCTACACCTTC
TRBD2	.	TRBJ2-1	TRBV3-1/TRBV3-2	CASSQILTSGGPNEQFF	TGTGCCAGCAGCCAAATATTAACCAGCGGGGGTCCCAATGAGCAGTTCTTC
TRBD1	once	TRBJ2-5	TRBV5-1	CASSPGQGETQYF	TGCGCCAGCAGCCCTGGACAGGGTGAGACCCAGTACTTC
.	.	TRBJ2-7	TRBV12-3/TRBV12-4	CASSPGYEQYF	TGTGCCAGCAGCCCAGGGTACGAGCAGTACTTC
TRBD1	.	TRBJ1-1	TRBV25-1	CASSESVTGGTEAFF	TGTGCCAGCAGTGAATCCGTGACAGGGGGAACTGAAGCTTTCTTT
TRBD1	.	TRBJ1-1	TRBV5-4	CASSLEGALRNTEAFF	TGTGCCAGCAGCTTGGAGGGGGCGCTTCGGAACACTGAAGCTTTCTTT
.	once	TRBJ1-1	TRBV3-1/TRBV3-2	CASRHRDQNTEAFF	TGTGCCAGCAGGCACAGGGATCAGAACACTGAAGCTTTCTTT
.	.	TRBJ2-1	TRBV7-8	CASSPSDKGQFF	TGTGCCAGCAGCCCCTCGGACAAAGGGCAGTTCTTC
.	.	TRBJ2-2	TRBV28	CASSLSPRLDTGELFF	TGTGCCAGCAGTTTATCACCTAGATTGGACACCGGGGAGCTGTTTTTT